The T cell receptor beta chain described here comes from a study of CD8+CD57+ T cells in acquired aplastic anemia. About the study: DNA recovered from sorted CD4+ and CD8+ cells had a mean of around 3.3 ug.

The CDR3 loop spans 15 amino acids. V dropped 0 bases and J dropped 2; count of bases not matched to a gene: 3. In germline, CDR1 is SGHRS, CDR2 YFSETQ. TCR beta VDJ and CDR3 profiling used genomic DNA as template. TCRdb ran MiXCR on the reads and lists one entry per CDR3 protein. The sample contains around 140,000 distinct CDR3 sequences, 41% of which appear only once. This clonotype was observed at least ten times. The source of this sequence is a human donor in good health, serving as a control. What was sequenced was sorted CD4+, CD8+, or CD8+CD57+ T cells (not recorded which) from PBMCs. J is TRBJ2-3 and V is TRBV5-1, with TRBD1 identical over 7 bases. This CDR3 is CASSLAGQPTDTQYF. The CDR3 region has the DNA TGCGCCAGCAGCTTGGCGGGACAGCCCACAGATACGCAGTATTTT.